A selection of T cell receptor beta chains follows, all from one sample in a study of early stage breast cancer tumors. Libraries were prepared by immunoSEQ multiplex PCR; TCRdb keeps only in-frame clonotypes and omits some of them. The sample records 55,000 to 70,000 clones, around 80% being singletons. The sample comprised blood. These TCRs come from a person aged 35-50 years with breast cancer. The CDR3 runs from the conserved cysteine through the conserved F or W. D genes are given only for firm matches. Only some rows state a clone size, as once, few, many or a class for expanded clones.

>TRBJ2-1|NA|TRBV5-6|NA
CASSFFTGRSYNEQFF
TGTGCCAGCAGCTTTTTTACGGGACGCTCCTACAATGAGCAGTTCTTC
>TRBJ1-1|NA|TRBV9|NA
CASSRGGLTEAFF
TGTGCCAGCAGCCGGGGAGGGCTCACTGAAGCTTTCTTT
>TRBJ1-1|few|TRBV30|NA
CAWTELEAFF
TGTGCCTGGACCGAACTTGAAGCTTTCTTT
>TRBJ2-5|NA|TRBV5-1|TRBD2
CASSLEGGSGRTQETQYF
TGCGCCAGCAGCTTGGAGGGGGGTAGCGGGAGGACCCAAGAGACCCAGTACTTC
>TRBJ1-3|few|TRBV6-6|NA
CASTTAGGESGNTIYF
TGTGCCAGCACTACCGCGGGGGGCGAGTCTGGAAACACCATATATTTT
>TRBJ2-6|NA|TRBV19|NA
CASSMGRDTYSGANVLTF
TGTGCCAGTAGTATGGGTCGGGACACATACTCTGGGGCCAACGTCCTGACTTTC
>TRBJ1-1|NA|TRBV2|NA
CASSDPGEAFF
TGTGCCAGCAGTGACCCGGGTGAAGCTTTCTTT
>TRBJ1-2|NA|TRBV6-5|NA
CASSYRVPSDGYTF
TGTGCCAGCAGTTACCGAGTTCCCAGTGATGGCTACACCTTC
>TRBJ2-3|once|TRBV6-1|TRBD2
CASSVTSADTQYF
TGTGCCAGCAGTGTCACTAGCGCAGATACGCAGTATTTT
>TRBJ2-3|NA|TRBV5-1|TRBD1
CASSLAGTVTQDTQYF
TGCGCCAGCAGCTTGGCCGGGACAGTGACGCAGGATACGCAGTATTTT
>TRBJ2-3|NA|TRBV7-3|NA
CASSLTPPGSPSTDTQYF
TGTGCCAGCAGCTTGACCCCCCCGGGCAGTCCTTCCACAGATACGCAGTATTTT
>TRBJ1-4|NA|TRBV19|NA
CASSIPPGEANEKLFF
TGTGCCAGTAGTATCCCCCCAGGGGAGGCTAATGAAAAACTGTTTTTT
>TRBJ2-7|NA|TRBV28|NA
CASSLWRRGSREYF
TGTGCCAGCAGTTTATGGCGGCGGGGCTCCAGGGAGTACTTC
>TRBJ2-7|NA|TRBV11-2|TRBD2
CASSLGGLTYEQYF
TGTGCCAGCAGCTTAGGGGGACTAACCTACGAGCAGTACTTC
>TRBJ2-3|NA|TRBV5-1|NA
CASSFASTDTQYF
TGCGCCAGCAGCTTCGCGTCCACAGATACGCAGTATTTT
>TRBJ1-2|once|TRBV7-2|NA
CASSPGARGYTF
TGTGCCAGCAGCCCAGGGGCCAGAGGCTACACCTTC
>TRBJ1-1|NA|TRBV29-1|NA
CSVALNTEAFF
TGCAGCGTTGCTCTGAACACTGAAGCTTTCTTT
>TRBJ1-5|NA|TRBV4-2|NA
CASSQDVRGNQPQHF
TGTGCCAGCAGCCAAGATGTCAGGGGCAATCAGCCCCAGCATTTT
>TRBJ2-7|NA|TRBV7-9|NA
CASSLKVYEQYF
TGTGCCAGCAGCTTAAAGGTCTACGAGCAGTACTTC
>TRBJ1-3|NA|TRBV7-6|NA
CASSTRELSGNTIYF
TGTGCCAGCAGCACTAGGGAGCTCTCTGGAAACACCATATATTTT
>TRBJ2-7|NA|TRBV28|NA
CASSLELSGRNVSYEQYF
TGTGCCAGCAGTTTAGAGTTATCGGGGAGGAATGTCTCCTACGAGCAGTACTTC
>TRBJ2-7|NA|TRBV7-6|TRBD2
CASSGPPGGGSYEQYF
TGTGCCAGCAGCGGCCCTCCCGGGGGGGGTTCCTACGAGCAGTACTTC
>TRBJ1-1|NA|TRBV28|NA
CASENTEAFF
TGTGCCAGCGAAAACACTGAAGCTTTCTTT
>TRBJ2-2|NA|TRBV6-5|NA
CASKRGVGNTGELFF
TGTGCCAGCAAAAGGGGGGTCGGAAACACCGGGGAGCTGTTTTTT
>TRBJ1-2|NA|TRBV9|NA
CASSVLSSGEVRF
TGTGCCAGCAGCGTATTGTCCTCAGGGGAGGTTCGCTTC
>TRBJ1-5|NA|TRBV6-6|NA
CASSTPRESWQPQHF
TGTGCCAGCAGTACCCCACGGGAGTCATGGCAGCCCCAGCATTTT
>TRBJ2-1|NA|TRBV6-5|NA
CASSYGYNEQFF
TGTGCCAGCAGTTATGGCTACAATGAGCAGTTCTTC
>TRBJ2-2|NA|TRBV9|NA
CASSVRGEVSTGELFF
TGTGCCAGCAGCGTCAGAGGGGAGGTGAGCACCGGGGAGCTGTTTTTT
>TRBJ2-1|few|TRBV9|NA
CASSVENNEQFF
TGTGCCAGCAGCGTGGAGAATAATGAGCAGTTCTTC
>TRBJ2-2|NA|TRBV19|NA
CASSPLDKNTGELFF
TGTGCCAGTAGTCCTCTGGACAAAAACACCGGGGAGCTGTTTTTT
>TRBJ1-1|NA|TRBV2|NA
CASSADGYMNTEAFF
TGTGCCAGCAGCGCTGACGGGTACATGAACACTGAAGCTTTCTTT
>TRBJ1-1|NA|TRBV2|NA
CASSRLEAFF
TGTGCCAGCAGCAGGTTAGAAGCTTTCTTT
>TRBJ2-7|NA|TRBV7-9|NA
CASSPPRSSDYYEQYF
TGTGCCAGCAGCCCACCCAGGTCTAGCGACTACTACGAGCAGTACTTC
>TRBJ2-7|once|TRBV30|NA
CAWTPVSGYQHSYEQYF
TGTGCCTGGACCCCCGTAAGTGGCTACCAACACTCCTACGAGCAGTACTTC
>TRBJ2-7|NA|TRBV28|NA
CASSKQGRFYEQYF
TGTGCCAGCAGTAAACAGGGAAGATTCTACGAGCAGTACTTC
>TRBJ2-1|NA|TRBV30|TRBD1
CARGLAGYNEQFF
TGTGCAAGGGGGCTAGCTGGGTACAATGAGCAGTTCTTC
>TRBJ1-5|medium-sized|TRBV2|NA
CASQCFQPQHF
TGTGCCAGCCAGTGCTTCCAGCCCCAGCATTTT
>TRBJ1-4|NA|TRBV7-9|NA
CASSPENEKLFF
TGTGCCAGCAGCCCGGAGAATGAAAAACTGTTTTTT
>TRBJ2-2|NA|TRBV10-3|NA
CAISDGHTGELFF
TGTGCCATCAGTGACGGTCACACCGGGGAGCTGTTTTTT
>TRBJ2-2|once|TRBV6-1|TRBD1
CAGRQGAGGELFF
TGTGCCGGGAGGCAGGGGGCGGGCGGGGAGCTGTTTTTT
>TRBJ2-5|NA|TRBV7-2|NA
CASMPSPQGSQYF
TGTGCCAGCATGCCTAGCCCCCAAGGGTCCCAGTACTTC
>TRBJ2-1|NA|TRBV7-3|NA
CASSSGVSYNEQFF
TGTGCCAGCAGCTCCGGGGTCTCCTACAATGAGCAGTTCTTC
>TRBJ2-1|NA|TRBV19|TRBD2
CASSIESSGRYEQFF
TGTGCCAGTAGTATTGAGAGTAGCGGGAGATATGAGCAGTTCTTC
>TRBJ2-1|NA|TRBV4-1|TRBD2
CASSLGRGAYNEQFF
TGCGCCAGCAGCCTCGGGAGGGGGGCCTACAATGAGCAGTTCTTC
>TRBJ2-6|once|TRBV9|NA
CASSALWSGANVLTF
TGTGCCAGCAGCGCTCTATGGTCTGGGGCCAACGTCCTGACTTTC
>TRBJ1-2|NA|TRBV7-9|NA
CASSLVSRGLGGYTF
TGTGCCAGCAGCTTAGTCTCTAGGGGCTTAGGTGGCTACACCTTC
>TRBJ2-1|NA|TRBV30|TRBD2
CAWSVRREGPRDEQFF
TGTGCCTGGAGTGTTCGGCGGGAGGGCCCCAGGGATGAGCAGTTCTTC
>TRBJ2-7|NA|TRBV18|TRBD1
CASSPLSGGEQYF
TGTGCCAGCTCACCACTCTCAGGGGGCGAGCAGTACTTC
>TRBJ2-2|NA|TRBV10-3|NA
CAISPSDGNTGELFF
TGTGCCATCAGTCCTAGCGACGGTAACACCGGGGAGCTGTTTTTT